This T cell receptor beta chain originates from a study of CD8+ T cells in alopecia areata. This CDR3 is built from 19 residues. Trimming pared 0 bases from V and 2 bases from J, leaving 21 bases between. Germline assignment: CDR1 SGDLS and CDR2 YYNGEE. RNA extraction and reverse transcription yielded cDNA as sequencing template. Using immunoSEQ multiplex PCR, the repertoire was profiled, and TCRdb retains in-frame clones only, with some absent. The sample shows 130,000 or so clones, 70% to 90% of them seen only once. This sample's treatment: oral pan-JAK inhibitor, 5-10 mg twice daily. The source of this sequence is a human donor with alopecia areata. This chain joins TRBV9 and TRBJ2-1; D perhaps matches TRBD2 (6 bases). This sample comprised CD8+ T cells sorted from blood, obtained at week 4, from a patient treated with tofacitinib. In nucleotides, the CDR3 is TGTGCCAGCAGCGTAGATAGTCGGGCTAGCGCTTTTACCTACAATGAGCAGTTCTTC. Its translation is CASSVDSRASAFTYNEQFF.